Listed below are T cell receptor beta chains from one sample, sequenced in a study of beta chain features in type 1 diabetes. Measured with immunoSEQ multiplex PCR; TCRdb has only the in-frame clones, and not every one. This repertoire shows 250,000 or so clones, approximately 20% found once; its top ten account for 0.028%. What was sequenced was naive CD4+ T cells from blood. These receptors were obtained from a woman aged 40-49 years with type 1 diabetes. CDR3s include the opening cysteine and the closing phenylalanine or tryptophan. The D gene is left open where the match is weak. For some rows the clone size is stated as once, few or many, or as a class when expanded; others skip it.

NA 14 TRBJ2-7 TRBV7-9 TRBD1 CASSSTGDSYEQYF TGTGCCAGCAGCTCGACAGGGGACTCCTACGAGCAGTACTTC
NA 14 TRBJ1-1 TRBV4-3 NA CASSQAGSNTEAFF TGCGCCAGCAGCCAAGCAGGTTCGAACACTGAAGCTTTCTTT
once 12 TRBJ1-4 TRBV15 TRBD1 CATGQGYEKLFF TGTGCCACAGGACAGGGGTACGAAAAACTGTTTTTT
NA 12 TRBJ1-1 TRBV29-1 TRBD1 CSVDRANTEAFF TGCAGCGTAGACAGGGCGAACACTGAAGCTTTCTTT
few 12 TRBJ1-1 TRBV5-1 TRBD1 CASSIDRGRAFF TGCGCCAGCAGCATAGACAGGGGGAGAGCTTTCTTT
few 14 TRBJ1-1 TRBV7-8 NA CASSLRSGNTEAFF TGTGCCAGCAGCCTAAGGTCGGGAAACACTGAAGCTTTCTTT
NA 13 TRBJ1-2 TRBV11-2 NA CASSPEGNYGYTF TGTGCCAGCAGCCCGGAGGGGAACTATGGCTACACCTTC
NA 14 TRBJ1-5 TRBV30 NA CAWSVADSNQPQHF TGTGCCTGGAGTGTAGCGGACAGCAATCAGCCCCAGCATTTT
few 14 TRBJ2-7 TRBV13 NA CASSSGTPSYEQYF TGTGCCAGCAGCTCCGGGACACCCTCCTACGAGCAGTACTTC
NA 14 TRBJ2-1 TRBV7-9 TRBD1 CASSFDRGPDEQFF TGTGCCAGCAGCTTTGACAGGGGGCCCGATGAGCAGTTCTTC
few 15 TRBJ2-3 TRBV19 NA CASTWDGRRGDTQYF TGTGCCAGTACCTGGGATGGGAGGCGCGGAGATACGCAGTATTTT
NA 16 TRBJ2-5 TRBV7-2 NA CASSFFMVVREGTQYF TGTGCCAGCAGCTTTTTCATGGTAGTCAGGGAAGGGACCCAGTACTTC
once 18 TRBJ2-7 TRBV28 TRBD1 CASSLPILLGQGHYEQYF TGTGCCAGCAGTTTACCTATTCTGCTGGGACAGGGACACTACGAGCAGTACTTC
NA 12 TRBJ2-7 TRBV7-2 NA CASSGTYYEQYF TGTGCCAGCAGCGGGACATACTACGAGCAGTACTTC
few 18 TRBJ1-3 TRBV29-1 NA CSVEDPGGPLSSGNTIYF TGCAGCGTTGAAGATCCGGGGGGACCCCTAAGCTCTGGAAACACCATATATTTT
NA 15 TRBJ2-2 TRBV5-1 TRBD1 CASSSGQVSTGELFF TGCGCCAGCAGCTCGGGACAGGTCAGCACCGGGGAGCTGTTTTTT
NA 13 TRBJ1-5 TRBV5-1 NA CASSLAEGSPQHF TGCGCCAGCAGCTTGGCCGAAGGGAGCCCCCAGCATTTT
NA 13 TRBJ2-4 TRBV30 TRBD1 CAWSLTGVNIQYF TGTGCCTGGAGTTTGACAGGGGTAAACATTCAGTACTTC
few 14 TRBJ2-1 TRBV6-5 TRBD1 CASSYLGQYNEQFF TGTGCCAGCAGTTACCTGGGACAGTACAATGAGCAGTTCTTC
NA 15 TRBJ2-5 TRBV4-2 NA CASSPGYGGPETQYF TGTGCCAGCAGCCCCGGATACGGGGGGCCGGAGACCCAGTACTTC
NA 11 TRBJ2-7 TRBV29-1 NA CSVASSYEQYF TGCAGCGTTGCCAGCTCCTACGAGCAGTACTTC
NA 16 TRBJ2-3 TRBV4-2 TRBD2 CASSQDRRGGTDTQYF TGTGCCAGCAGCCAAGATCGGCGGGGGGGCACAGATACGCAGTATTTT
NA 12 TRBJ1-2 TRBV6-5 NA CASSYEGLGYTF TGTGCCAGCAGTTACGAGGGCTTGGGCTACACCTTC
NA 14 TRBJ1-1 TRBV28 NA CASNPGGGNTEAFF TGTGCCAGCAATCCCGGGGGAGGGAACACTGAAGCTTTCTTT
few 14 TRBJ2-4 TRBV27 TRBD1 CASWTGVAKNIQYF TGTGCCAGCTGGACAGGGGTAGCCAAAAACATTCAGTACTTC
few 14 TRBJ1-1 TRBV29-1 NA CSVEGRRDMREAFF TGCAGCGTTGAAGGCCGAAGGGACATGAGGGAAGCTTTCTTT
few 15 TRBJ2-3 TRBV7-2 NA CASSAASVSADTQYF TGTGCCAGCAGCGCCGCTAGCGTAAGCGCAGATACGCAGTATTTT
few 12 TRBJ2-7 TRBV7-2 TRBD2 CASSREGYEQYF TGTGCCAGCAGCCGGGAGGGGTACGAGCAGTACTTC
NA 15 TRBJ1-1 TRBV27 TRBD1 CASSPTTGFGTEAFF TGTGCCAGCAGTCCGACGACAGGGTTTGGCACTGAAGCTTTCTTT
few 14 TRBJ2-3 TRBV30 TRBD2 CAWSGLARADTQYF TGTGCCTGGAGTGGACTAGCGAGGGCAGATACGCAGTATTTT
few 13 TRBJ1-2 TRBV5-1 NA CASSLASGEGYTF TGCGCCAGCAGCTTGGCATCGGGGGAAGGCTACACCTTC
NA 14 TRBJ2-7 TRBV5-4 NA CASSLDPVPYEQYF TGTGCCAGCAGCTTGGACCCAGTCCCTTACGAGCAGTACTTC
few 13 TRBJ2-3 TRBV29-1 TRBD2 CSARTSGSGTQYF TGCAGCGCCCGGACTAGCGGGAGCGGTACGCAGTATTTT
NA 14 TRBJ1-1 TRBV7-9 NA CASSSRHPHAEAFF TGTGCCAGCAGCTCCCGACACCCACACGCTGAAGCTTTCTTT
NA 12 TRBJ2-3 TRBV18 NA CASSPVLDTQYF TGTGCCAGCTCACCAGTACTGGATACGCAGTATTTT
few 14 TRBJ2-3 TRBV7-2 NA CASSSRLVTDTQYF TGTGCCAGCAGCTCGAGACTAGTCACAGATACGCAGTATTTT
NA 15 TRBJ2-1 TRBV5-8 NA CASSSQGGRYNEQFF TGTGCCAGCAGCTCACAGGGAGGGCGTTACAATGAGCAGTTCTTC
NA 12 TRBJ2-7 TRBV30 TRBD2 CAWILGGGEQYF TGTGCCTGGATACTTGGCGGGGGCGAGCAGTACTTC
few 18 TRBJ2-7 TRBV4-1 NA CASSQVVSGGVSSYEQYF TGCGCCAGCAGCCAAGTAGTAAGTGGGGGCGTATCCTCCTACGAGCAGTACTTC
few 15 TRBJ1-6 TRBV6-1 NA CATTGRTGYNSPLHF TGTGCCACCACCGGACGTACAGGGTATAATTCACCCCTCCACTTT
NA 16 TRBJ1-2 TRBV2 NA CASSASTLGGFYGYTF TGTGCCAGCAGTGCCAGCACCTTGGGGGGATTCTATGGCTACACCTTC
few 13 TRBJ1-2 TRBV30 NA CAWSRSISYGYTF TGTGCCTGGAGTCGAAGCATAAGCTATGGCTACACCTTC
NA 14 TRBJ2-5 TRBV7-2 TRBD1 CASSPGGTQETQYF TGTGCCAGCAGTCCAGGGGGCACCCAGGAGACCCAGTACTTC
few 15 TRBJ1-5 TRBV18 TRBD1 CASSPDRGEISPQHF TGTGCCAGCTCACCGGACAGGGGAGAAATCAGCCCCCAGCATTTT
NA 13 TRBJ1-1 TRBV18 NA CASSSTGDTEAFF TGTGCCAGCTCCTCTACGGGGGACACTGAAGCTTTCTTT
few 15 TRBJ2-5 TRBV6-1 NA CASSVGGGGGETQYF TGTGCCAGCAGTGTAGGCGGGGGCGGAGGAGAGACCCAGTACTTC
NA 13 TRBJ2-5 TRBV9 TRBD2 CASEAGGGETQYF TGTGCCAGCGAGGCGGGGGGCGGGGAGACCCAGTACTTC
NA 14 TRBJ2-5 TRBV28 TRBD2 CASSFGGALETQYF TGTGCCAGCAGTTTCGGGGGGGCTTTAGAGACCCAGTACTTC
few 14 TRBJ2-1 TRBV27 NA CASSLDRTYNEQFF TGTGCCAGCAGCCTCGACAGAACCTACAATGAGCAGTTCTTC
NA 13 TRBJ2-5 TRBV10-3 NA CAITPHREETQYF TGTGCCATCACCCCGCACAGGGAAGAGACCCAGTACTTC